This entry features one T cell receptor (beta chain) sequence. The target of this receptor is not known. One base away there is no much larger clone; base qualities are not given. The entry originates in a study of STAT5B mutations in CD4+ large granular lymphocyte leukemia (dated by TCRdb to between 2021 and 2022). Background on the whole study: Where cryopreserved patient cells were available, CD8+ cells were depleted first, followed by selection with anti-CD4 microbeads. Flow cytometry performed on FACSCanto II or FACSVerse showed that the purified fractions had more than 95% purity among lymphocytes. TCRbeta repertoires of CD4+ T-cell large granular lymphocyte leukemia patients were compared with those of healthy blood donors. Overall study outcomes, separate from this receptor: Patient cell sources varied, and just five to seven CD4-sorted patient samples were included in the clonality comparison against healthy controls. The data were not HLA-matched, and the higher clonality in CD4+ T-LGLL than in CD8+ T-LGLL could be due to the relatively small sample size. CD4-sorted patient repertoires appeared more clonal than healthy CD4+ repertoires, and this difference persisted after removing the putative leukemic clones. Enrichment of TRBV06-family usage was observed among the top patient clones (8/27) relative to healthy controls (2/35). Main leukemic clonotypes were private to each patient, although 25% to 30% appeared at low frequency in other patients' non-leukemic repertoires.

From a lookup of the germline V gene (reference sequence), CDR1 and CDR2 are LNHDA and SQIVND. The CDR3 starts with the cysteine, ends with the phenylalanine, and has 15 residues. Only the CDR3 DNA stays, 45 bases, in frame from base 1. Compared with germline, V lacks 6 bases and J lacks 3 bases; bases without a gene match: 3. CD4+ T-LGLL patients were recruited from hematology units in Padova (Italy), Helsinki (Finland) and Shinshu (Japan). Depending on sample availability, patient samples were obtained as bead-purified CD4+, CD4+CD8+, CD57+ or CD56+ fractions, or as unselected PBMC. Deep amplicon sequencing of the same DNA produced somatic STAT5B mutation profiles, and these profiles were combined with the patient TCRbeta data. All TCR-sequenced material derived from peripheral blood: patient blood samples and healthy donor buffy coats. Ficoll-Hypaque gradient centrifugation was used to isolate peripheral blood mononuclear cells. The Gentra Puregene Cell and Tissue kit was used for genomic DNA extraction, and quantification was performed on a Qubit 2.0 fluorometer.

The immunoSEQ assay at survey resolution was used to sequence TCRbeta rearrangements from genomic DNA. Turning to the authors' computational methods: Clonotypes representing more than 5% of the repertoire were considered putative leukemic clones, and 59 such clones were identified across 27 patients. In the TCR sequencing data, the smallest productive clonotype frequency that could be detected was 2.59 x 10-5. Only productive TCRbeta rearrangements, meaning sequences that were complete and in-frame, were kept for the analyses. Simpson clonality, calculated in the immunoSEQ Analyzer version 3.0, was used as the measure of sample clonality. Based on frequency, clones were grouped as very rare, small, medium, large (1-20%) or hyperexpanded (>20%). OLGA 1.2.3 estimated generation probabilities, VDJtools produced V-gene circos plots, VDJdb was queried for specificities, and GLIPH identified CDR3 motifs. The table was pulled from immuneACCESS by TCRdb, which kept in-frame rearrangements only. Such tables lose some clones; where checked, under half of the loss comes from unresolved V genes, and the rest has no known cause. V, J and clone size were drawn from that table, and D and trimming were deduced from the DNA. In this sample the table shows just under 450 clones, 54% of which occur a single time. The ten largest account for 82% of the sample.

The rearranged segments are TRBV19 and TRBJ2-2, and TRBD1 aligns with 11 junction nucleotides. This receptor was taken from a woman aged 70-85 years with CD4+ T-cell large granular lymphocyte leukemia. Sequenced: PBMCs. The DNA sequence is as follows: TGTGCCAGTAGCCGGACAGGGGGCGACACCGGGGAGCTGTTTTTT. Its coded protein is CASSRTGGDTGELFF.